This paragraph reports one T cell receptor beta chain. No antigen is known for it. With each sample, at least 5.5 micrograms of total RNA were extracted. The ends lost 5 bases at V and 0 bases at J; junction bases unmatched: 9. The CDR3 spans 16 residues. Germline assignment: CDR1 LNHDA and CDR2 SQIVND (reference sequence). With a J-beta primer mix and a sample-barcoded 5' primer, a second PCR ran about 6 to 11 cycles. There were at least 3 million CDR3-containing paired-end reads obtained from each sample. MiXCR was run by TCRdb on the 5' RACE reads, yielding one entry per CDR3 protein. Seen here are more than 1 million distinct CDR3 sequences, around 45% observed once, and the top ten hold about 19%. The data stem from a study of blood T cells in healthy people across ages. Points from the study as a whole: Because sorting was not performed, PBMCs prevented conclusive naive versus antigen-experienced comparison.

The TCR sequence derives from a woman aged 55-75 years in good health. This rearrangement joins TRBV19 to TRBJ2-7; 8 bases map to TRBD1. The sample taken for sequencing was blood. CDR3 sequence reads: CASSPGTGASSYEQYF. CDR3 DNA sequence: TGTGCCAGTAGTCCCGGGACAGGCGCGAGCTCCTACGAGCAGTACTTC.